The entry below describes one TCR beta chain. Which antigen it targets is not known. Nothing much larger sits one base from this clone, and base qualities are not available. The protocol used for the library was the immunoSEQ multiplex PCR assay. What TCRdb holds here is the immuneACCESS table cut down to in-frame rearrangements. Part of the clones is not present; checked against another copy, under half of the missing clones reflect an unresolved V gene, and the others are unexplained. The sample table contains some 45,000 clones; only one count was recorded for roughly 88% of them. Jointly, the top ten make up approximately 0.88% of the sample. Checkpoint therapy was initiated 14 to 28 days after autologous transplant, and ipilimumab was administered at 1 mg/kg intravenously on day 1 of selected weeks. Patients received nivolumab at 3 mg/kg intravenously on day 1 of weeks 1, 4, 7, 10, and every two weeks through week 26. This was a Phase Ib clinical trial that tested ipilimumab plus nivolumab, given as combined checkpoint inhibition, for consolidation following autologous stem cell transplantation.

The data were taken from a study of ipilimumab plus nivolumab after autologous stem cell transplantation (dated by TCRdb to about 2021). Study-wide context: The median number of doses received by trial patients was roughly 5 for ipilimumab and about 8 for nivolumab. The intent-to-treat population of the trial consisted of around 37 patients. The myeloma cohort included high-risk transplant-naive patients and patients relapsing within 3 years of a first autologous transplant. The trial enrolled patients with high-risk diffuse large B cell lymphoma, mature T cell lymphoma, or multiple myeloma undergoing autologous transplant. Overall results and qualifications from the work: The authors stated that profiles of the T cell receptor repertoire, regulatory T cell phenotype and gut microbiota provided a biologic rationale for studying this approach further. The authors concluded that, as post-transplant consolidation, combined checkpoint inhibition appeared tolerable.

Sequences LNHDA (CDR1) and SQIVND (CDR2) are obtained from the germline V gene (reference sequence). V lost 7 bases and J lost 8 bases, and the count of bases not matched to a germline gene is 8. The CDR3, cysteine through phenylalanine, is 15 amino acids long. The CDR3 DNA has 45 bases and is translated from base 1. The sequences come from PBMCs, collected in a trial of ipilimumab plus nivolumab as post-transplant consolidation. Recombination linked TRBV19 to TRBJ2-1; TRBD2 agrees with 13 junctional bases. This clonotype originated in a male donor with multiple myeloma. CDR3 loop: CASIRTSGSIDEQFF. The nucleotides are TGTGCCAGTATCCGGACTAGCGGGAGTATCGATGAGCAGTTCTTC.